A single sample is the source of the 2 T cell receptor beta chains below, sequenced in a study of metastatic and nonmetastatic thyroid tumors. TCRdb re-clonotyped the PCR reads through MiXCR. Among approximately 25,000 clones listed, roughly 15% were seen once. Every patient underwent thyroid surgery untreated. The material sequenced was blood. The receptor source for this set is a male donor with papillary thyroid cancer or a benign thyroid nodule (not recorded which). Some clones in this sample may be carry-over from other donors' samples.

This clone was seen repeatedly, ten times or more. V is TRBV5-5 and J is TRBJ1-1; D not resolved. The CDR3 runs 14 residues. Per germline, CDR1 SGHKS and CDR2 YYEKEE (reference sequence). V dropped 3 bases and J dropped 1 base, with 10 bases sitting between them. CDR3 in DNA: TGTGCCAGCAGCTGGGAAAACCAGAACACTGAAGCTTTCTTT. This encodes CASSWENQNTEAFF.

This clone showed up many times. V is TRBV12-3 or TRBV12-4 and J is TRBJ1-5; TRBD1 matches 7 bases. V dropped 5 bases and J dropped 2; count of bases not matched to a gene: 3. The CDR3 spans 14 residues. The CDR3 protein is CASSQTGGNQPQHF. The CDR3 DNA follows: TGTGCCAGCAGTCAAACAGGGGGCAATCAGCCCCAGCATTTT.